The present entry profiles one TCR beta chain with its context. Its specificity is not known. The data are from a study of OX40 agonist ivuxolimab in advanced cancers. About the research overall: Ivuxolimab is a fully human IgG2 antibody that activates OX40 (CD134). Study observations and caveats: Undetermined was the antigen specificity of the expanded peripheral T cells.

Sequencing used immunoSEQ multiplex PCR; TCRdb keeps in-frame clones, though not all of them. The sample consists of about 44,000 clones, around 80% of them appearing once. The sequence came from an adult with an advanced solid tumor such as melanoma, head and neck, liver or kidney cancer. Sequencing was performed on CD4+ or CD8+ T cells sorted from blood, taken in a trial of the OX40 agonist ivuxolimab.

The CDR3 loop is CASSLGPGGGSSYEQYF. CDR3 bases: TGCGCCAGCAGCTTGGGTCCGGGCGGCGGGAGTTCTTACGAGCAGTACTTC. V gene TRBV5-1 combines with J gene TRBJ2-7, with 7 bases identical to TRBD2. CDR3 length: 17 residues. From germline, CDR1 is SGHRS and CDR2 YFSETQ. V trimming: 0 bases; J trimming: 4 bases; junction bases outside the gene matches: 13.